These 6 T cell receptor beta chains came from one sample sequenced in a study of OX40 agonist ivuxolimab in advanced cancers. Sequencing used immunoSEQ multiplex PCR; TCRdb keeps in-frame clones, though not all of them. The sample has around 35,000 clones; 85% to 90% are singletons. The material was CD4+ or CD8+ T cells sorted from blood, obtained in a trial of the OX40 agonist ivuxolimab. Receptor source: an adult with an advanced solid tumor such as melanoma, head and neck, liver or kidney cancer.

The V gene is TRBV27, the J gene TRBJ2-7, with a weak D call TRBD2 (7 bases). Germline V CDR1 and CDR2: MNHEY, SMNVEV (reference sequence). The CDR3 runs 17 residues. V was pared by 8 bases and J by 0 bases, with 23 bases between. The CDR3 loop is CASHTPPRGPSSYEQYF. The CDR3 bases are TGTGCCAGCCACACCCCTCCGCGGGGGCCTAGCTCCTACGAGCAGTACTTC.

The chain is built from TRBV9 and TRBJ2-3; D not resolved. V gave up 4 bases and J gave up 3 bases, with 9 bases separating them. The CDR3 consists of 13 residues. Per germline, CDR1 SGDLS and CDR2 YYNGEE. The CDR3 protein is CASSPRLTDTQYF. The CDR3 bases are TGTGCCAGCAGCCCCCGACTTACAGATACGCAGTATTTT.

V is TRBV5-6 and J is TRBJ2-4; the D gene could be TRBD1 or TRBD2 (5 bases each). V gave up 4 bases and J gave up 0 bases, with 14 bases separating them. The CDR3 has 16 amino acids. CDR1 is SGHDT, CDR2 YYEEEE, per germline. In DNA, the CDR3 is TGTGCCAGCAGCCACAGGAGGCTACTAGCCAAAAACATTCAGTACTTC. Protein product: CASSHRRLLAKNIQYF.

The chain combines TRBV10-3 with TRBJ1-2; 9 nucleotides align to TRBD1. CDR3 length: 13 amino acids. Per germline, CDR1 ENHRY and CDR2 SYGVKD. The trim removed 7 bases at V and 9 bases at J, leaving 9 bases unmatched. Written as DNA, the CDR3 is TGTGCCATCACAGAGGACAGGGGATTACGCTACACCTTC. It codes for CAITEDRGLRYTF.

Remarks on this clone: The germline gene is not matched at one end of the junction; a read error may be the cause. This specimen includes other DNA sequences encoding the same CDR3. V usage is TRBV5-1 and J usage is TRBJ2-5; D remains ambiguous. The CDR3 consists of 13 residues. CDR1 is SGHRS, CDR2 YFSETQ, per germline. CDR3 residues: CASSLDREETQYF. As DNA, the CDR3 is TGCGCCAGTAGCTTGGACCGAGAAGAGACCCAGTACTTC.

The V gene is TRBV6-5, the J gene TRBJ1-2, with a tentative D call TRBD1 (5 bases). Germline CDR1 reads MNHEY; CDR2 reads SVGAGI. This CDR3 comprises 14 residues. Trimming removed 2 bases from V and 6 bases from J, with 13 bases in between. CDR3 protein: CASSYGGRRNGYTF. CDR3 nucleotides: TGTGCCAGCAGTTACGGGGGACGTAGGAATGGCTACACCTTC.